Shown below are 14 T cell receptor beta chains from a single sample sequenced in a study of CD8+CD57+ T cells in acquired aplastic anemia. Genomic DNA, serving as template, underwent TCR beta VDJ and CDR3 profiling. TCRdb redid the calling of the reads with MiXCR, one entry per CDR3 protein. The data hold 400,000 to 600,000 distinct CDR3 sequences, with about a third observed a single time. In patients chosen for sequencing, flow cytometry had shown CD8+CD57+ cell expansion. Sequenced input: sorted CD4+, CD8+, or CD8+CD57+ T cells (not recorded which) from PBMCs. The receptor source for this set is a human donor with aplastic anemia.

This clonotype has only one observation. This chain connects TRBV6-1 to TRBJ2-3; 8 bases agree with TRBD1. Germline V gene sequence: CDR1 MNHNS, CDR2 SASEGT. This CDR3 has 14 amino acids. The junction had 7 bases not matched to a gene; V was cut back by 7 bases and J by 4 bases. The CDR3 here is CASKAGQGSDTQYF. The CDR3 nucleotides are TGTGCCAGCAAAGCTGGACAGGGATCAGATACGCAGTATTTT.

About this clonotype itself: A much larger clone sits a single nucleotide away, making a read error possible. This sequence joins TRBV19 and TRBJ1-2; no clear D gene. The CDR3 loop spans 13 amino acids. Germline assignment: CDR1 LNHDA and CDR2 SQIVND (reference sequence). Trimming cost V 1 base and J 2 bases, with 5 bases left between them. Here the CDR3 reads CASSIGANYGYTF. The CDR3 coding sequence is TGTGCCAGTAGTATAGGGGCGAACTATGGCTACACCTTC.

This chain joins TRBV27 and TRBJ1-3, with a weak D call TRBD1 (6 bases). The CDR3 has 13 amino acids. The ends were cut back, 11 bases at V and 3 bases at J, with 14 bases in the middle. Per germline, CDR1 MNHEY and CDR2 SMNVEV (reference sequence). The CDR3 bases are TGTGCCCTTCGGCCGGACAGTGGAAACACCATATATTTT. Protein: CALRPDSGNTIYF.

This clonotype was counted many times. The J gene is TRBJ2-1, the V gene TRBV15, with 8 bases matching TRBD1. With V trimmed by 5 bases and J by 12 bases, 9 bases remained unmatched. Germline CDR1 is LNHNV and CDR2 is YYDKDF (reference sequence). This CDR3 has 13 amino acids. CDR3 nucleotide sequence: TGTGCCACCAGCCAGCGATCCGGGACAGGGCAGTTCTTC. It is translated as CATSQRSGTGQFF.

This clonotype was seen repeatedly, ten times or more. The chain recombines TRBV15 with TRBJ2-5; D tentatively fits TRBD1 or TRBD2 (5 bases each). The ends were cut back, 2 bases at V and 5 bases at J, with 15 bases in the middle. The CDR3 length is 15 residues. Germline values: CDR1 LNHNV, CDR2 YYDKDF (reference sequence). In DNA form, the CDR3 reads TGTGCCACCAGCAGACCCCCCGTCAGGGAGGAGACCCAGTACTTC. This translates into CATSRPPVREETQYF.

The chain carries TRBV18 and TRBJ2-1; 12 positions agree with TRBD2. The CDR3 sequence is 15 residues long. J was trimmed by 8 bases and V by 2 bases; bases with no gene match: 4. The germline V gene has CDR1 KGHSH and CDR2 LQKENI. The CDR3 sequence: CASSPTSGGSDEQFF. The CDR3 coding sequence is TGTGCCAGCTCACCAACTAGCGGGGGGTCCGATGAGCAGTTCTTC.

V usage is TRBV7-9 and J usage is TRBJ1-5, with no clear D. The CDR3 totals 11 residues. Germline-derived CDR1 and CDR2 are SEHNR and FQNEAQ (reference sequence). The ends were cut back, 7 bases at V and 11 bases at J, with 12 bases in the middle. The CDR3 nucleotides are TGTGCCAGCACGTTTCACATATCCCAGCATTTT. Translation: CASTFHISQHF.

Sample share makes this clonotype medium-sized. V is TRBV2 and J is TRBJ1-2; a weak D match, TRBD1 (6 bases). Trimming took 4 bases from V and 6 from J, leaving 15 bases between them. CDR3 length: 14 residues. Germline CDR1 SNHLY, CDR2 FYNNEI. CDR3 in amino acids: CASSVDRQTDGYTF. Here the CDR3 DNA reads TGTGCCAGCAGTGTTGACAGGCAGACCGATGGCTACACCTTC.

This clonotype was observed at least ten times. The J gene is TRBJ2-7, the V gene TRBV9; 7 bases line up with TRBD1. V shed 1 base and J 0 bases; nucleotides not matched to a gene: 1. This CDR3 is 14 amino acids long. Germline CDR1 SGDLS, CDR2 YYNGEE. CDR3 loop: CASSVSGGSYEQYF. In DNA form, the CDR3 reads TGTGCCAGCAGCGTATCAGGGGGCTCCTACGAGCAGTACTTC.

The V and J genes are TRBV3-1 and TRBJ1-1; 10 bases align to TRBD1. From germline, CDR1 is LGHDT and CDR2 YNNKEL (reference sequence). With 2 bases clipped from V and 11 bases from J, the junction kept 8 bases outside the gene matches. This CDR3 comprises 14 residues. Here the CDR3 reads CASSQTGTGEGAFF. DNA for the CDR3: TGTGCCAGCAGCCAAACCGGGACAGGGGAAGGCGCTTTCTTT.

This clonotype was seen ten or more times. The rearrangement links TRBV7-3 to TRBJ2-5; unclear D gene. There are 15 residues in the CDR3. V was pared by 2 bases and J by 5 bases, with 15 bases between. Germline CDR1 and CDR2: SGHTA and FQGTGA. The chain's CDR3 is CASSLGPGGMETQYF. The CDR3 DNA reads TGTGCCAGCAGCTTAGGGCCCGGCGGAATGGAGACCCAGTACTTC.

In its sample, this clonotype was seen a few times. The rearrangement joins TRBV7-9 to TRBJ2-3; D perhaps matches TRBD1 (5 bases). V dropped 3 bases and J dropped 2 bases, with 12 bases sitting between them. CDR3 length: 15 amino acids. The germline V gene has CDR1 SEHNR and CDR2 FQNEAQ (reference sequence). CDR3 coding DNA: TGTGCCAGCAGCTTTACAGGAATCGCCACAGATACGCAGTATTTT. Translation gives CASSFTGIATDTQYF.

This chain connects TRBV11-3 to TRBJ2-5, with 11 bases lining up with TRBD2. Trimming removed 3 bases from V and 5 bases from J; junction bases left unmatched: 5. The CDR3 has 15 amino acids. In germline, CDR1 is SGHNT, CDR2 YENEEA. The CDR3 is CASSFSGGAQETQYF. CDR3 nucleotides: TGTGCCAGCAGCTTTAGCGGGGGGGCCCAGGAGACCCAGTACTTC.

This clonotype was seen at least ten times. The chain combines TRBV25-1 with TRBJ1-6; D is perhaps TRBD1 (6 bases). V lost 1 base to trimming and J lost 1 base, with 11 bases between them. This CDR3 comprises 17 residues. CDR1 MGHDK and CDR2 SYGVNS come from the germline V gene. The CDR3 nucleotides are TGTGCCAGCAGTGAATCGACAGGATGGTCCTATAATTCACCCCTCCACTTT. This codes for CASSESTGWSYNSPLHF.